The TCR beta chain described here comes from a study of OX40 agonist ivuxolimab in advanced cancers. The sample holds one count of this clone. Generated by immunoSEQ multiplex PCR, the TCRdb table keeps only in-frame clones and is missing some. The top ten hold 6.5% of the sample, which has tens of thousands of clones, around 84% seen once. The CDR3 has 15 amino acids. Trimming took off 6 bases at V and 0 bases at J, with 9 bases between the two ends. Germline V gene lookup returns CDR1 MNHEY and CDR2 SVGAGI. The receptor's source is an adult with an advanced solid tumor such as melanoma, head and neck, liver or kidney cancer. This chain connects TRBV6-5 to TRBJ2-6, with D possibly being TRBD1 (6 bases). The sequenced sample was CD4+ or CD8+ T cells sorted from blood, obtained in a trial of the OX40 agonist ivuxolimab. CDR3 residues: CASRVGGSGANVLTF. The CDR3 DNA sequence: TGTGCCAGCAGGGTAGGGGGCTCTGGGGCCAACGTCCTGACTTTC.